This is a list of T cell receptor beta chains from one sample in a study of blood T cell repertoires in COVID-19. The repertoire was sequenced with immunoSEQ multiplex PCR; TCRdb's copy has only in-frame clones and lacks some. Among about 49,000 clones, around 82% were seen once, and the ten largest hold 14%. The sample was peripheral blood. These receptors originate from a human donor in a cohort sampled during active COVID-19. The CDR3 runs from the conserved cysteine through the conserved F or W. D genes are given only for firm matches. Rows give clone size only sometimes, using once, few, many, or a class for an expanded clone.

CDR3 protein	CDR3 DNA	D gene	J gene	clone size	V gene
CASSFLADYEQYF	TGTGCCAGCAGCTTTCTAGCGGATTACGAGCAGTACTTC	TRBD2	TRBJ2-7	.	TRBV7-9
CAISVKGQYNSPLHF	TGTGCCATCAGCGTGAAGGGACAGTATAATTCACCCCTCCACTTT	TRBD1	TRBJ1-6	.	TRBV10-3
CASSRGGTSGYNEQFF	TGTGCCAGCAGCCGGGGCGGGACTAGCGGTTACAATGAGCAGTTCTTC	TRBD2	TRBJ2-1	.	TRBV3-1/TRBV3-2
CASTRQGLTTEKLFF	TGTGCCAGCACGCGTCAGGGGTTGACGACCGAAAAACTGTTTTTT	.	TRBJ1-4	.	TRBV2
CATSIGQGAVYEQYF	TGTGCCACCAGCATCGGACAGGGGGCCGTTTACGAGCAGTACTTC	TRBD1	TRBJ2-7	.	TRBV15
CASSLDPGWRGARAEAFF	TGTGCCAGCAGCTTAGATCCCGGATGGCGGGGAGCGAGGGCTGAAGCTTTCTTT	.	TRBJ1-1	.	TRBV11-2
CASSNSRGSGYTF	TGTGCCAGCAGCAACTCCAGGGGATCTGGCTACACCTTC	.	TRBJ1-2	.	TRBV13
CASRAGHSSYEQYF	TGTGCCAGCAGAGCGGGACACTCCTCCTACGAGCAGTACTTC	.	TRBJ2-7	.	TRBV27
CASSWGQGHLHYNEQFF	TGTGCCAGCAGTTGGGGTCAGGGCCACCTACACTACAATGAGCAGTTCTTC	.	TRBJ2-1	once	TRBV2
CASSLGTTGGTETQYF	TGTGCCAGCAGCTTAGGGACAACAGGGGGTACAGAGACCCAGTACTTC	TRBD1	TRBJ2-5	.	TRBV7-2
CASSLGAFSNQPQHF	TGTGCCAGTAGTCTGGGGGCCTTTAGCAATCAGCCCCAGCATTTT	.	TRBJ1-5	.	TRBV19
CASQGTSWVKTQYF	TGTGCCAGTCAAGGGACTAGCTGGGTGAAGACCCAGTACTTC	TRBD2	TRBJ2-5	once	TRBV25-1
CASSQEGGTGGSSLFNYGYTF	TGCGCCAGCAGCCAAGAGGGAGGGACAGGGGGCTCCTCTCTCTTTAACTATGGCTACACCTTC	TRBD1	TRBJ1-2	.	TRBV4-1
CASARDSLTGELFF	TGTGCCAGTGCCCGGGACTCCTTAACCGGGGAGCTGTTTTTT	.	TRBJ2-2	.	TRBV6-5
CASSQQGLAGLADTQYF	TGTGCCAGCAGCCAACAGGGACTAGCGGGACTTGCGGATACGCAGTATTTT	TRBD2	TRBJ2-3	once	TRBV3-1/TRBV3-2
CASSPRDRGSYTEAFF	TGTGCCAGCAGCCCAAGGGACAGGGGAAGCTACACTGAAGCTTTCTTT	TRBD1	TRBJ1-1	once	TRBV9
CASSDPTGGRRGKAFF	TGTGCCAGCAGTGACCCGACAGGGGGCAGGAGAGGCAAAGCTTTCTTT	TRBD1	TRBJ1-1	.	TRBV6-1
CASSPGLAGVNEQFF	TGTGCCAGCAGCCCCGGACTAGCGGGAGTCAATGAGCAGTTCTTC	TRBD2	TRBJ2-1	.	TRBV3-1/TRBV3-2
CASSNQEGDTQYF	TGTGCCAGTAGTAATCAGGAGGGGGATACGCAGTATTTT	.	TRBJ2-3	.	TRBV19
CASSGRGPNTEAFF	TGTGCCAGCAGTGGGAGGGGGCCGAACACTGAAGCTTTCTTT	TRBD1	TRBJ1-1	.	TRBV2
CASRGRDYGYTF	TGTGCCAGTAGGGGCAGGGACTATGGCTACACCTTC	.	TRBJ1-2	.	TRBV19
CASSQNGLAGLQYF	TGTGCCAGCAGCCAGAATGGACTAGCGGGATTGCAGTACTTC	TRBD2	TRBJ2-7	.	TRBV3-1/TRBV3-2
CASSLLNRMGYNSPLHF	TGTGCCAGCAGCTTGTTGAACAGGATGGGCTATAATTCACCCCTCCACTTT	.	TRBJ1-6	few	TRBV5-6
CASSPRDSRTEAFF	TGCGCCAGCAGCCCTCGGGACAGCCGGACTGAAGCTTTCTTT	TRBD1	TRBJ1-1	.	TRBV4-1
CASSMGQDYGYTF	TGTGCCAGTAGTATGGGTCAGGACTATGGCTACACCTTC	.	TRBJ1-2	.	TRBV19
CASSPDGGPGELFF	TGTGCCAGCAGCCCGGATGGAGGGCCCGGGGAGCTGTTTTTT	.	TRBJ2-2	.	TRBV11-2
CASSLTGVNHGLAGRSYNEQFF	TGTGCCAGCAGCTTAACTGGGGTGAACCACGGACTAGCGGGCCGCTCCTACAATGAGCAGTTCTTC	TRBD2	TRBJ2-1	.	TRBV7-3
CASVGEGGYGYTF	TGTGCCAGCGTCGGAGAGGGTGGTTATGGCTACACCTTC	.	TRBJ1-2	once	TRBV18
CASSLRGGSYNEQFF	TGTGCCAGCAGCTTACGGGGGGGCTCCTACAATGAGCAGTTCTTC	TRBD2	TRBJ2-1	.	TRBV7-9
CASSPGSSGSYNEQFF	TGTGCCAGCAGCCCAGGGTCTAGCGGATCCTACAATGAGCAGTTCTTC	TRBD2	TRBJ2-1	.	TRBV11-3
CAWSGSGTDTQYF	TGTGCCTGGAGTGGGTCAGGCACAGATACGCAGTATTTT	.	TRBJ2-3	.	TRBV30
CASRPTSGPVNEQFF	TGTGCCAGCAGGCCAACTAGCGGGCCTGTCAATGAGCAGTTCTTC	TRBD2	TRBJ2-1	.	TRBV2
CASSFRLAGEGRDTQYF	TGTGCCAGCAGCTTTAGACTAGCGGGAGAGGGTCGAGATACGCAGTATTTT	TRBD2	TRBJ2-3	.	TRBV5-6
CAWRGQGAREQYF	TGTGCCTGGAGGGGACAGGGGGCCCGTGAGCAGTACTTC	TRBD1	TRBJ2-7	.	TRBV30
CASSPTGLAGVTGELFF	TGCGCCAGCAGCCCAACGGGACTAGCGGGAGTAACCGGGGAGCTGTTTTTT	TRBD2	TRBJ2-2	.	TRBV5-1
CASSGNRGHYTEAFF	TGTGCCAGCAGTGGAAACAGGGGGCATTACACTGAAGCTTTCTTT	TRBD1	TRBJ1-1	.	TRBV28
CASSEGGRVIEAFF	TGTGCCAGCAGTGAAGGTGGGAGGGTTATTGAAGCTTTCTTT	.	TRBJ1-1	.	TRBV6-1
CAWGGLGSLNTEAFF	TGTGCCTGGGGGGGGCTCGGCAGCCTGAACACTGAAGCTTTCTTT	.	TRBJ1-1	.	TRBV30
CASSTGNRDSPLHF	TGCGCCAGCAGTACAGGGAACAGGGATTCACCCCTCCACTTT	.	TRBJ1-6	few	TRBV10-1
CAWSDTRAFF	TGTGCCTGGAGCGACACCAGGGCTTTCTTT	.	TRBJ1-1	once	TRBV30
CASRQTQGYLYNSPLHF	TGTGCCAGCAGACAGACACAGGGATACTTGTATAATTCACCCCTCCACTTT	.	TRBJ1-6	.	TRBV3-1/TRBV3-2
CASSPGWRGASTDTQYF	TGCGCCAGCAGCCCTGGATGGCGGGGGGCTAGCACAGATACGCAGTATTTT	TRBD2	TRBJ2-3	.	TRBV4-1
CASSKERECFGEQYF	TGTGCCAGCAGCAAAGAGCGGGAGTGTTTTGGGGAGCAGTACTTC	.	TRBJ2-7	.	TRBV21-1
CASSPPGSSGKNNEQFF	TGTGCCAGCTCACCACCGGGGTCTAGCGGGAAAAACAATGAGCAGTTCTTC	TRBD2	TRBJ2-1	.	TRBV18
CASRDGQDYGYTF	TGTGCCAGCAGAGATGGACAGGACTATGGCTACACCTTC	TRBD1	TRBJ1-2	medium-sized	TRBV7-9
CASSLNGGGNEQFF	TGTGCCAGCAGCTTGAACGGAGGTGGCAATGAGCAGTTCTTC	.	TRBJ2-1	.	TRBV7-2
CATTSGSFNEQFF	TGTGCCACGACTAGCGGGAGTTTCAATGAGCAGTTCTTC	TRBD2	TRBJ2-1	.	TRBV12-3/TRBV12-4
CASRRDRGNPNTEAFF	TGTGCCAGCAGACGGGACAGGGGGAACCCGAACACTGAAGCTTTCTTT	TRBD1	TRBJ1-1	.	TRBV5-8
CASSRQSTGELFF	TGTGCCAGCAGCCGCCAGTCGACCGGGGAGCTGTTTTTT	.	TRBJ2-2	.	TRBV3-1/TRBV3-2
CAISEPSGLALTGELFF	TGTGCCATCAGTGAGCCCTCGGGACTAGCGCTCACCGGGGAGCTGTTTTTT	TRBD2	TRBJ2-2	.	TRBV10-3
CASRRQNNQPQHF	TGTGCCAGCAGACGACAGAACAATCAGCCCCAGCATTTT	.	TRBJ1-5	.	TRBV6-5
CASSEGGLAGYNEQFF	TGTGCCAGCAGTGAAGGAGGACTAGCGGGATATAATGAGCAGTTCTTC	TRBD2	TRBJ2-1	.	TRBV2
CSVSLQPGVEQYF	TGCAGCGTCTCGCTTCAACCGGGGGTCGAGCAGTACTTC	.	TRBJ2-7	.	TRBV29-1
CASSQQGAQGANVLTF	TGTGCCAGCAGCCAACAGGGGGCGCAAGGGGCCAACGTCCTGACTTTC	TRBD1	TRBJ2-6	.	TRBV7-2
CASSPPSGTRLGDEQFF	TGTGCCAGCTCACCACCCTCCGGGACTAGATTGGGGGATGAGCAGTTCTTC	TRBD2	TRBJ2-1	.	TRBV18
CASSLARQGITGELFF	TGTGCCAGCAGCTTAGCGCGCCAGGGTATCACCGGGGAGCTGTTTTTT	.	TRBJ2-2	.	TRBV7-2